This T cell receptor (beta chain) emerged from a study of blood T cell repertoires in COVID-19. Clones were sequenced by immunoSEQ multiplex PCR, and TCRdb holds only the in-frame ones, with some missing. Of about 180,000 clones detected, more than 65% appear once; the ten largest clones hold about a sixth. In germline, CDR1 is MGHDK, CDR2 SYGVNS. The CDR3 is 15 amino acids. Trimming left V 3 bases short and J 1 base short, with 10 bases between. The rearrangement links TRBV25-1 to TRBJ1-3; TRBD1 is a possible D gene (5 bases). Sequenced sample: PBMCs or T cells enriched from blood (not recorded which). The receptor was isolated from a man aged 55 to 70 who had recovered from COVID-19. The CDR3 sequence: CASSDFGGSGNTIYF. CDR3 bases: TGTGCCAGCAGTGACTTCGGGGGTTCTGGAAACACCATATATTTT.